These T cell receptor beta chains were read from a single sample in a study of CD8+ T cells in alopecia areata. This table comes from immunoSEQ multiplex PCR, and its TCRdb copy is limited to in-frame clones, with some not included. The sample lists under 250,000 clones, about three fifths occurring once. Sequencing used CD4+ T cells sorted from blood, obtained at week 0. These receptors originate from a human donor with alopecia areata. Both conserved end residues are part of each CDR3. The order of the fields is CDR3 DNA, CDR3 protein, D gene, J gene, clone size, V gene. D genes are given only for firm matches. The size entry is marked missing in some rows and otherwise reads once, few, many or a size class.

cdr3_nt: TGCGCCAGCAGACGAACAGGGTCGAACTATGGCTACACCTTC
cdr3_aa: CASRRTGSNYGYTF
d_call: -
j_call: TRBJ1-2
clone_size: -
v_call: TRBV4-1

cdr3_nt: TGCAGCGTTCCGACACCTAACACTGAAGCTTTCTTT
cdr3_aa: CSVPTPNTEAFF
d_call: -
j_call: TRBJ1-1
clone_size: few
v_call: TRBV29-1

cdr3_nt: TGTGCCAGCAGCCACGTTGGGACAGTCAAAAACATTCAGTACTTC
cdr3_aa: CASSHVGTVKNIQYF
d_call: TRBD1
j_call: TRBJ2-4
clone_size: -
v_call: TRBV4-2

cdr3_nt: TGCGCCAGCAGCTTGGCCTCATCTAGCGGGAGGCCCGGGCAGTTCTTC
cdr3_aa: CASSLASSSGRPGQFF
d_call: TRBD2
j_call: TRBJ2-1
clone_size: -
v_call: TRBV5-1

cdr3_nt: TGTGCCTGGAGACAGCTGAACACTGAAGCTTTCTTT
cdr3_aa: CAWRQLNTEAFF
d_call: -
j_call: TRBJ1-1
clone_size: few
v_call: TRBV30

cdr3_nt: TGTGCCAGCTCACCAAATAGCATGCAGGAGACGCAGTATTTT
cdr3_aa: CASSPNSMQETQYF
d_call: -
j_call: TRBJ2-3
clone_size: -
v_call: TRBV18

cdr3_nt: TGTGCCAGCAGTTTCAGGAGGTCCTACGAGCAGTACTTC
cdr3_aa: CASSFRRSYEQYF
d_call: -
j_call: TRBJ2-7
clone_size: once
v_call: TRBV28

cdr3_nt: TGTGCCAGCAGGACTCCGCGGGAGGGTGCGGACTATGGCTACACCTTC
cdr3_aa: CASRTPREGADYGYTF
d_call: -
j_call: TRBJ1-2
clone_size: -
v_call: TRBV5-6

cdr3_nt: TGTGCCAGCAGTTTCGACAGGGTAGCAACTAATGAAAAACTGTTTTTT
cdr3_aa: CASSFDRVATNEKLFF
d_call: TRBD1
j_call: TRBJ1-4
clone_size: once
v_call: TRBV27

cdr3_nt: TGCGCCAGCAGACAGGACATCAACTATGGCTACACCTTC
cdr3_aa: CASRQDINYGYTF
d_call: -
j_call: TRBJ1-2
clone_size: -
v_call: TRBV5-1

cdr3_nt: TGTGCCACCCGAAGCGACTTCCCGAACTATGGCTACACCTTC
cdr3_aa: CATRSDFPNYGYTF
d_call: -
j_call: TRBJ1-2
clone_size: -
v_call: TRBV6-6

cdr3_nt: TGTGCCAGCAGTCAGGACAGCGGGAGCTCCTACGAGCAGTACTTC
cdr3_aa: CASSQDSGSSYEQYF
d_call: TRBD2
j_call: TRBJ2-7
clone_size: -
v_call: TRBV4-2

cdr3_nt: TGTGCCAGCAGTGATTCCCCCTGGGGCACAGATACGCAGTATTTT
cdr3_aa: CASSDSPWGTDTQYF
d_call: -
j_call: TRBJ2-3
clone_size: -
v_call: TRBV6-1

cdr3_nt: TGTGCCAGCACCCTAGGCGGAGGGAGTCAGCCCCAGCATTTT
cdr3_aa: CASTLGGGSQPQHF
d_call: -
j_call: TRBJ1-5
clone_size: -
v_call: TRBV6-6

cdr3_nt: TGTGCCAGCAGCCAGGGACAGGGAGACACCTTC
cdr3_aa: CASSQGQGDTF
d_call: TRBD1
j_call: TRBJ1-2
clone_size: -
v_call: TRBV6-6

cdr3_nt: TGTGCCAGCATCCCGGGCCCCCACCCCTACAATGAGCAGTTCTTC
cdr3_aa: CASIPGPHPYNEQFF
d_call: -
j_call: TRBJ2-1
clone_size: -
v_call: TRBV2

cdr3_nt: TGTGCCAGCAGCTTGGGAACAGACCCCTTCTACGAGCAGTACTTC
cdr3_aa: CASSLGTDPFYEQYF
d_call: -
j_call: TRBJ2-7
clone_size: few
v_call: TRBV5-4

cdr3_nt: TGTGCCAGCAGCCCGACAGGGGACGGGTCCCAGTACTTC
cdr3_aa: CASSPTGDGSQYF
d_call: TRBD1
j_call: TRBJ2-5
clone_size: -
v_call: TRBV14

cdr3_nt: TGCGCCAGCAGCTGGTCCACTAGCACAGATACGCAGTATTTT
cdr3_aa: CASSWSTSTDTQYF
d_call: -
j_call: TRBJ2-3
clone_size: -
v_call: TRBV5-1

cdr3_nt: TGTGCCAGCTCTCCTGGACGGGCTAACTATGGCTACACCTTC
cdr3_aa: CASSPGRANYGYTF
d_call: -
j_call: TRBJ1-2
clone_size: -
v_call: TRBV18

cdr3_nt: TGTGCCAGCAGCCAAGATCCGGCGACCGGGGATACGCAGTATTTT
cdr3_aa: CASSQDPATGDTQYF
d_call: -
j_call: TRBJ2-3
clone_size: -
v_call: TRBV4-2

cdr3_nt: TGTGCCAGCAGCCCCGGGGAGACCCAGTACTTC
cdr3_aa: CASSPGETQYF
d_call: -
j_call: TRBJ2-5
clone_size: -
v_call: TRBV9

cdr3_nt: TGTGCCAGCAGCTTAATTCGAGAGACCCAGTACTTC
cdr3_aa: CASSLIRETQYF
d_call: -
j_call: TRBJ2-5
clone_size: -
v_call: TRBV11-2

cdr3_nt: TGTGCCAGCAGCCCCAGGGGGCGCACAGATACGCAGTATTTT
cdr3_aa: CASSPRGRTDTQYF
d_call: TRBD1
j_call: TRBJ2-3
clone_size: -
v_call: TRBV7-9

cdr3_nt: TGTGCCAGCAGTGAACAAGAGACCCAGTACTTC
cdr3_aa: CASSEQETQYF
d_call: -
j_call: TRBJ2-5
clone_size: -
v_call: TRBV2

cdr3_nt: TGTGCCTGGAGTCTTGGGACAGGGGGCTTTCAGCCCCAGCATTTT
cdr3_aa: CAWSLGTGGFQPQHF
d_call: TRBD1
j_call: TRBJ1-5
clone_size: -
v_call: TRBV30

cdr3_nt: TGTGCCAGCAGTTTACGGGGGCGCACTCAGCCCCAGCATTTT
cdr3_aa: CASSLRGRTQPQHF
d_call: -
j_call: TRBJ1-5
clone_size: -
v_call: TRBV27

cdr3_nt: TGCGCCAGCAGCCAGCGACTGGAGGGAAGAAACATTCAGTACTTC
cdr3_aa: CASSQRLEGRNIQYF
d_call: -
j_call: TRBJ2-4
clone_size: -
v_call: TRBV4-1

cdr3_nt: TGTGCCAGCTCACCCCACACATACGAGCAGTACTTC
cdr3_aa: CASSPHTYEQYF
d_call: -
j_call: TRBJ2-7
clone_size: -
v_call: TRBV18

cdr3_nt: TGTGCCAGCAGCTTTAGGAGGTCCTACAATGAGCAGTTCTTC
cdr3_aa: CASSFRRSYNEQFF
d_call: -
j_call: TRBJ2-1
clone_size: -
v_call: TRBV5-6

cdr3_nt: TGTGCCAGTAGCCCGGGGACTAGCGGGGCCAGCTCCTACAATGAGCAGTTCTTC
cdr3_aa: CASSPGTSGASSYNEQFF
d_call: TRBD2
j_call: TRBJ2-1
clone_size: -
v_call: TRBV19

cdr3_nt: TGTGCCATCGGGAACAGGGAATCGCCGCCTGGAAACACCATATATTTT
cdr3_aa: CAIGNRESPPGNTIYF
d_call: -
j_call: TRBJ1-3
clone_size: -
v_call: TRBV10-3

cdr3_nt: TGTGCCTGGAGTTTCGCCTACGAGCAGTACTTC
cdr3_aa: CAWSFAYEQYF
d_call: -
j_call: TRBJ2-7
clone_size: few
v_call: TRBV30

cdr3_nt: TGTGCCAGCAGCGCCCCCCTCAGGGATGTGGCAGATACGCAGTATTTT
cdr3_aa: CASSAPLRDVADTQYF
d_call: -
j_call: TRBJ2-3
clone_size: -
v_call: TRBV7-6

cdr3_nt: TGCAGCGTACAGGGTGTGAACACTGAAGCTTTCTTT
cdr3_aa: CSVQGVNTEAFF
d_call: -
j_call: TRBJ1-1
clone_size: -
v_call: TRBV29-1

cdr3_nt: TGCAGCACCAGGGACGGGAATCAGCCCCAGCATTTT
cdr3_aa: CSTRDGNQPQHF
d_call: -
j_call: TRBJ1-5
clone_size: few
v_call: TRBV29-1

cdr3_nt: TGCGCCAGCAGCTTAGCGGGAGATTCCAATGAGCAGTTCTTC
cdr3_aa: CASSLAGDSNEQFF
d_call: TRBD2
j_call: TRBJ2-1
clone_size: -
v_call: TRBV5-1

cdr3_nt: TGCGCCAGCAGCTCGACGGGAGTTGGAGAGACCCAGTACTTC
cdr3_aa: CASSSTGVGETQYF
d_call: -
j_call: TRBJ2-5
clone_size: -
v_call: TRBV5-1

cdr3_nt: TGCGCCAGCAGCTGGACAGGCAATCAGCCCCAGCATTTT
cdr3_aa: CASSWTGNQPQHF
d_call: -
j_call: TRBJ1-5
clone_size: many
v_call: TRBV5-1

cdr3_nt: TGTGCCAGCAGCTTAAGGACCTTGGGGGGGGAGACCCAGTACTTC
cdr3_aa: CASSLRTLGGETQYF
d_call: TRBD2
j_call: TRBJ2-5
clone_size: -
v_call: TRBV7-6

cdr3_nt: TGCAGCGCTGATCGGGCGAACACTGAAGCTTTCTTT
cdr3_aa: CSADRANTEAFF
d_call: -
j_call: TRBJ1-1
clone_size: once
v_call: TRBV29-1

cdr3_nt: TGTGCCAGCAGCCTGAGGACGGGTAACAATGAGCAGTTCTTC
cdr3_aa: CASSLRTGNNEQFF
d_call: -
j_call: TRBJ2-1
clone_size: -
v_call: TRBV13

cdr3_nt: TGTGCCAGCAGCACCTCAACAGGGACGCTCTACGAGCAGTACTTC
cdr3_aa: CASSTSTGTLYEQYF
d_call: -
j_call: TRBJ2-7
clone_size: -
v_call: TRBV11-2

cdr3_nt: TGTGCCAGCAGTGAAGTAAGGGGTGGCTACACCTTC
cdr3_aa: CASSEVRGGYTF
d_call: -
j_call: TRBJ1-2
clone_size: -
v_call: TRBV6-1

cdr3_nt: TGTGCCTGGAGTGTGGGGGGCCTTGCAAAAAACATTCAGTACTTC
cdr3_aa: CAWSVGGLAKNIQYF
d_call: -
j_call: TRBJ2-4
clone_size: -
v_call: TRBV30

cdr3_nt: TGTGCCTGGGCACCTGGGGCCGGCTATGGCTACACCTTC
cdr3_aa: CAWAPGAGYGYTF
d_call: -
j_call: TRBJ1-2
clone_size: once
v_call: TRBV30

cdr3_nt: TGTGCCAGCACCCCACTCGGGACAGGGCTCGTTGAGCAGTACTTC
cdr3_aa: CASTPLGTGLVEQYF
d_call: TRBD1
j_call: TRBJ2-7
clone_size: -
v_call: TRBV6-5

cdr3_nt: TGTGCCAGCAGCCAAATTCGGACAGGGAGGAATAGCAATCAGCCCCAGCATTTT
cdr3_aa: CASSQIRTGRNSNQPQHF
d_call: TRBD1
j_call: TRBJ1-5
clone_size: few
v_call: TRBV5-6

cdr3_nt: TGTGCCAGCAGCTTTGTGCGAGACGGGGAGCAGTACTTC
cdr3_aa: CASSFVRDGEQYF
d_call: -
j_call: TRBJ2-7
clone_size: many
v_call: TRBV5-5

cdr3_nt: TGTGCCAGCAGCCCTTCAAGCGGGAGTACCTACGAGCAGTACTTC
cdr3_aa: CASSPSSGSTYEQYF
d_call: TRBD2
j_call: TRBJ2-7
clone_size: -
v_call: TRBV9

cdr3_nt: TGCAGCGTTACCTCCGGGACAGTTTACACTGAAGCTTTCTTT
cdr3_aa: CSVTSGTVYTEAFF
d_call: TRBD1
j_call: TRBJ1-1
clone_size: -
v_call: TRBV29-1

cdr3_nt: TGTGCCAGCAGCGCCGGGACCGAGAGCTATGGCTACACCTTC
cdr3_aa: CASSAGTESYGYTF
d_call: -
j_call: TRBJ1-2
clone_size: few
v_call: TRBV6-5

cdr3_nt: TGTGCCAGCAGCAACTGGGGGCAGGGGCGGAACACTGAAGCTTTCTTT
cdr3_aa: CASSNWGQGRNTEAFF
d_call: -
j_call: TRBJ1-1
clone_size: -
v_call: TRBV5-4

cdr3_nt: TGTGCCTGGAGTTTGAGCGGGAGCGAGACCCAGTACTTC
cdr3_aa: CAWSLSGSETQYF
d_call: TRBD2
j_call: TRBJ2-5
clone_size: -
v_call: TRBV30

cdr3_nt: TGTGCCAGCAGCAAGGGGCGGAGATCTGGGGCCAACGTCCTGACTTTC
cdr3_aa: CASSKGRRSGANVLTF
d_call: -
j_call: TRBJ2-6
clone_size: -
v_call: TRBV27

cdr3_nt: TGTGCCAGCAGCCTGGGCTCCGGGAGTATGAACACTGAAGCTTTCTTT
cdr3_aa: CASSLGSGSMNTEAFF
d_call: -
j_call: TRBJ1-1
clone_size: -
v_call: TRBV11-2

cdr3_nt: TGTGCCAGCAGCTTAAGGGGCGGGACTAACTACGAGCAGTACTTC
cdr3_aa: CASSLRGGTNYEQYF
d_call: TRBD2
j_call: TRBJ2-7
clone_size: -
v_call: TRBV7-3

cdr3_nt: TGTGCCACCAGCAGGGCCGGTAAAGTAGTCAACATTCAGTACTTC
cdr3_aa: CATSRAGKVVNIQYF
d_call: -
j_call: TRBJ2-4
clone_size: once
v_call: TRBV15

cdr3_nt: TGCAGCGTTGGGGAAGAGACCCAGTACTTC
cdr3_aa: CSVGEETQYF
d_call: -
j_call: TRBJ2-5
clone_size: -
v_call: TRBV29-1